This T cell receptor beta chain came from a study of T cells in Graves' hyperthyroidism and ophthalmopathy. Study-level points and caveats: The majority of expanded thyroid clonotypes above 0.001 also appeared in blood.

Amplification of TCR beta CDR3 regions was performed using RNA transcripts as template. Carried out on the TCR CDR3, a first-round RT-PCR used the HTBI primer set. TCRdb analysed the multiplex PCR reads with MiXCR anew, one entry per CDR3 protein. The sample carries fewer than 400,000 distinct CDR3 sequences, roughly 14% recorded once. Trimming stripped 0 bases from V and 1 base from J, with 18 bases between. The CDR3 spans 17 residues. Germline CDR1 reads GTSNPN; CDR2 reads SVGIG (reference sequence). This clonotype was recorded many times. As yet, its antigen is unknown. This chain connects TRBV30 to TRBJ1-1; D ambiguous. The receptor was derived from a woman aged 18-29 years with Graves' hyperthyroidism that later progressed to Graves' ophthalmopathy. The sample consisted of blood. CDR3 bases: TGTGCCTGGAGTGTCCTTTACACGTCCGATCCGAACACTGAAGCTTTCTTT. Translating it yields CAWSVLYTSDPNTEAFF.